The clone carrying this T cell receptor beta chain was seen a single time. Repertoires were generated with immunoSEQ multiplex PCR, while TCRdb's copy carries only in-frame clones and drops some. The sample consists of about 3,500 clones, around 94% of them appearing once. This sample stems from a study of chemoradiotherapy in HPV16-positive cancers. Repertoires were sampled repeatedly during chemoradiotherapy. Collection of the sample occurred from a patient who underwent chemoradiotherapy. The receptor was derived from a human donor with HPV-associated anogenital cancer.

CDR3 protein: CASRDDLWETQYF. The CDR3 region has the DNA TGTGCCAGCAGGGATGACTTGTGGGAGACCCAGTACTTC. The genes are TRBV2 and TRBJ2-5; D ambiguous. The V and J ends lost 6 bases and 5 bases respectively, with 13 bases between them. The V gene's germline CDR1 is SNHLY and CDR2 FYNNEI. The CDR3 contains 13 residues.